The 11 T cell receptor beta chains listed next were all sequenced from one sample in a study of blood T cell repertoires in COVID-19. Method: immunoSEQ multiplex PCR; TCRdb's copy keeps in-frame clones and lacks some. The repertoire holds around 440,000 clones, with more than 70% as singletons. The specimen sequenced was peripheral blood. The receptors come from a woman aged 45-59 years with COVID-19, enrolled during active disease.

V and J are TRBV29-1 and TRBJ1-4, with D perhaps matching TRBD1 (6 bases). Germline assignment: CDR1 SQVTM and CDR2 ANQGSEA. V lost 7 bases to trimming and J lost 8 bases, with 23 bases between them. The CDR3 contains 15 residues. CDR3 loop: CSAQIWTDTGEKLFF. In DNA form, the CDR3 reads TGCAGCGCCCAAATTTGGACAGATACGGGGGAAAAACTGTTTTTT.

The chain carries TRBV5-1 and TRBJ2-1, with D tentatively TRBD1 (5 bases). Between the trimmed V and J ends, which lost 6 bases and 6 bases, there was a span of 19 bases. CDR1 and CDR2 from the germline V gene are SGHRS and YFSETQ. The CDR3 is 15 residues long. CDR3 sequence (DNA): TGCGCCAGCAATAATCAGGGCCCCGGAACCAATGAGCAGTTCTTC. The encoded protein is CASNNQGPGTNEQFF.

This clone has more than one count but fewer than ten. The chain recombines TRBV20-1 with TRBJ1-1, with unresolved D. CDR1 DFQATT and CDR2 SNEGSKA come from the germline V gene (reference sequence). The CDR3 runs to 11 residues. Trimming cost V 2 bases and J 1 base, with 2 bases left between them. This chain's CDR3 is CSARRNTEAFF. The DNA of the CDR3 is TGCAGTGCTAGACGGAACACTGAAGCTTTCTTT.

This clone was seen just once. V usage is TRBV7-9 and J usage is TRBJ1-5, with 7 bases identical to TRBD1. V trimming: 1 base; J trimming: 5 bases; junction bases outside the gene matches: 2. CDR1 and CDR2 from the germline V gene are SEHNR and FQNEAQ (reference sequence). The CDR3 runs to 14 residues. The DNA of the CDR3 is TGTGCCAGCAGCTTAGGCAGGGGGGATCAGCCCCAGCATTTT. It is translated as CASSLGRGDQPQHF.

The rearrangement uses TRBV28 and TRBJ1-2, with TRBD1 identical over 8 bases. The CDR3 consists of 12 residues. Trimming removed 4 bases from V and 6 bases from J; junction bases left unmatched: 1. The germline V gene encodes CDR1 MDHEN and CDR2 SYDVKM. The DNA for the CDR3 is TGTGCCAGCAGTTCGGACAGGGATGGCTACACCTTC. This sequence encodes CASSSDRDGYTF.

The chain employs TRBV6-5 and TRBJ1-2, with 9 nucleotides matching TRBD1. V lost 2 bases to trimming and J lost 7 bases; unmatched junction nucleotides: 5. The CDR3 is 14 residues long. CDR1 and CDR2 from the germline V gene are MNHEY and SVGAGI. CDR3 protein: CASSYGTGSGGYTF. CDR3 DNA sequence: TGTGCCAGCAGTTACGGGACAGGGAGCGGTGGCTACACCTTC.

V usage is TRBV18 and J usage is TRBJ1-5; possible D gene TRBD1, 6 bases. This CDR3 is built from 15 residues. V was clipped by 4 bases and J by 2 bases, with 12 bases between them. Germline-derived CDR1 and CDR2 are KGHSH and LQKENI. The CDR3 protein is CASSRQQGGNQPQHF. In DNA, the CDR3 is TGTGCCAGCTCACGCCAACAGGGAGGCAATCAGCCCCAGCATTTT. Complete variable domain (other parts from reference TRBV18 and TRBJ1-5): NAGVMQNPRHLVRRRGQEARLRCSPMKGHSHVYWYRQLPEEGLKFMVYLQKENIIDESGMPKERFSAEFPKEGPSILRIQQVVRGDSAAYFCASSRQQGGNQPQHFGDGTRLSIL.

The gene calls are TRBV21-1 and TRBJ2-2; the listed D gene, TRBD1, was not tested against the DNA. TRBV21-1 constitutes a pseudogene. The CDR3 has 15 residues. The CDR3 DNA sequence: TGTGCCAGCAGCTTCCGGACAGGGAGTACCGGGGAGCTGTTTTTT. It is translated as CASSFRTGSTGELFF.

The count of this clone is one. The rearrangement links TRBV7-6 to TRBJ2-1; 12 bases line up with TRBD2. The V gene end was trimmed by 3 bases and the J gene end by 6 bases; junction bases not matched to a gene: 3. CDR1 and CDR2 from the germline V gene are SGHVS and FNYEAQ. This CDR3 has 15 residues. The CDR3 loop reads CASSLASGGANEQFF. The CDR3 DNA reads TGTGCCAGCAGCTTGGCTAGCGGGGGGGCCAATGAGCAGTTCTTC.

CDR3 loop: CASSLVAEDTEAFF. The CDR3 DNA reads as TGCGCCAGCAGCTTAGTTGCTGAGGACACTGAAGCTTTCTTT. The rearrangement uses TRBV5-1 and TRBJ1-1; no clear D. The V gene's germline CDR1 is SGHRS and CDR2 YFSETQ. Trimming pared 2 bases from V and 3 bases from J, leaving 11 bases between. This CDR3 is 14 amino acids long.

The gene calls are TRBV7-9 and TRBJ2-3, with D unclear. Germline CDR1 and CDR2: SEHNR and FQNEAQ (reference sequence). Between the trimmed V and J ends, which lost 7 bases and 0 bases, there was a span of 14 bases. The CDR3 covers 15 residues. CDR3 region: CASTPPAESTDTQYF. Written as DNA, the CDR3 is TGTGCCAGCACCCCACCCGCCGAGAGCACAGATACGCAGTATTTT.